Following are 3 T cell receptor beta chains from one sample sequenced in a study of blood T cells in healthy people across ages. Using a J-beta primer mix together with a sample-barcoded 5' primer, a second PCR was run for roughly 6 to 12 cycles. TCRdb reprocessed the 5' RACE reads via MiXCR and lists one record per CDR3 protein. This sample has about 1.8 million distinct CDR3 sequences, with just under 50% found just once. The sequenced sample was blood. These receptors originate from a woman in her 40s in good health.

This clonotype was recorded many times. The rearrangement links TRBV6-2 or TRBV6-3 to TRBJ2-5; TRBD2 is a possible D gene (6 bases). CDR3 length: 12 amino acids. Germline V gene data show CDR1 as MNHEY and CDR2 as SVGEGT. This CDR3 reads CGLPGSRETQYF. The DNA for the CDR3 is TGTGGACTCCCCGGGAGTAGAGAGACCCAGTACTTC.

J is TRBJ2-1 and V is TRBV13; 8 bases are a match to TRBD2. J was trimmed by 7 bases and V by 6 bases; bases with no gene match: 11. The germline CDR1 and CDR2 sequences are PRHDT and FYEKMQ (reference sequence). The CDR3 loop spans 15 amino acids. CDR3 loop: CASSSQAGVQNEQFF. CDR3 sequence (DNA): TGTGCCAGCAGTTCTCAAGCGGGGGTTCAGAATGAGCAGTTCTTC.

The chain couples TRBV6-6 to TRBJ2-7, with TRBD1 identical over 9 bases. V was clipped by 2 bases and J by 4 bases; unmatched bases: 6. CDR1 MNHNY and CDR2 SVGAGI come from the germline V gene (reference sequence). The CDR3 runs to 15 residues. The CDR3: CASSYRTGEGYEQYF. DNA for the CDR3: TGTGCCAGCAGTTACCGGACAGGGGAAGGGTACGAGCAGTACTTC.